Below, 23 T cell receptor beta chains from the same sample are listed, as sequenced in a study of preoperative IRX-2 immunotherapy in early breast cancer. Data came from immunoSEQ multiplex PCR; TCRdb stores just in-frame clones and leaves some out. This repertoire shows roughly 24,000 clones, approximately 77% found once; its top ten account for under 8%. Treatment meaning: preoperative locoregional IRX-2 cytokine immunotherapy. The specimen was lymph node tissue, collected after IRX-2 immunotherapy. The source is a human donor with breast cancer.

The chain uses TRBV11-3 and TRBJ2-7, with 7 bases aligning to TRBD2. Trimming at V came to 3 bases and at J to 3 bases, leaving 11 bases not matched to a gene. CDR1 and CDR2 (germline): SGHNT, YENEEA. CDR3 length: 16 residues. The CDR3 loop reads CASSFAYGGIDYEQYF. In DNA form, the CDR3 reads TGTGCCAGCAGCTTTGCTTACGGGGGGATTGACTACGAGCAGTACTTC.

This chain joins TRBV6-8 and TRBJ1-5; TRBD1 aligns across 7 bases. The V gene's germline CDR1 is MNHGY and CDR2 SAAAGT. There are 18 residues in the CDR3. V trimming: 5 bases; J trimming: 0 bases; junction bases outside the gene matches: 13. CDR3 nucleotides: TGTGCCAGCAGTCGGGAACAGGGGCGAATTTTTAGCAATCAGCCCCAGCATTTT. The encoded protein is CASSREQGRIFSNQPQHF.

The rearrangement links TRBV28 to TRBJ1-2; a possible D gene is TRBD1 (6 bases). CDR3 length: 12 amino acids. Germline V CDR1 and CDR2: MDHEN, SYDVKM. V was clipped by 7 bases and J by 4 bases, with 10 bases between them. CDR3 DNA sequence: TGTGCCAGCATAACGACAGGCTATGGCTACACCTTC. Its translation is CASITTGYGYTF.

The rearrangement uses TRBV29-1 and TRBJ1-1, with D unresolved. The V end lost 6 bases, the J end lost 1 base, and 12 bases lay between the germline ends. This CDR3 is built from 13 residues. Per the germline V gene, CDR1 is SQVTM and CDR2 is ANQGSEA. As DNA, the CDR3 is TGCAGCGTCGACAAGACGGGGAACACTGAAGCTTTCTTT. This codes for CSVDKTGNTEAFF.

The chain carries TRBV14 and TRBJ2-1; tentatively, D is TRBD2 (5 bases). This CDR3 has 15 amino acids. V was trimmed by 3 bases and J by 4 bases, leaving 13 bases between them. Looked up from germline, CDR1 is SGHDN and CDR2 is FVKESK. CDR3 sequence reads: CASSHRGPFYNEQFF. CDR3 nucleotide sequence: TGTGCCAGCAGCCACCGGGGTCCCTTTTACAATGAGCAGTTCTTC.

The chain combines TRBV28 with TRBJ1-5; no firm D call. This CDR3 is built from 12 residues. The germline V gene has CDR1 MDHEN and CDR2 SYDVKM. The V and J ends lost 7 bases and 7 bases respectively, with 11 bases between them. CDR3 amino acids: CASKGQWQPQHF. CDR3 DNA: TGTGCCAGCAAAGGGCAATGGCAGCCCCAGCATTTT.

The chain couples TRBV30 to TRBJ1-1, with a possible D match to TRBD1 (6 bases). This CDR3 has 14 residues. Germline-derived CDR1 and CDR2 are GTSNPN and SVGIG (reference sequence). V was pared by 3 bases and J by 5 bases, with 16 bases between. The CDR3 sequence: CAWSTGKGGTEAFF. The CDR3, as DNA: TGTGCCTGGAGCACAGGGAAGGGGGGAACTGAAGCTTTCTTT.

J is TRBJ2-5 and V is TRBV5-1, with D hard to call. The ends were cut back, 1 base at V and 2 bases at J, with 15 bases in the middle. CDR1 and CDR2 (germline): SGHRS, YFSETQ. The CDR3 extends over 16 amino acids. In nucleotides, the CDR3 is TGCGCCAGCAGCTTGTCAGCTAAAGGGATACAAGAGACCCAGTACTTC. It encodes CASSLSAKGIQETQYF.

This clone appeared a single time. DNA of the CDR3: TGTGCCAGCAGCCTTTACAGGGGATCCGCTGGGGCCAACGTCCTGACTTTC. Its protein product is CASSLYRGSAGANVLTF. This chain links TRBV7-1 with TRBJ2-6; the match to TRBD1 covers 7 bases. TRBV7-1 is known as an ORF, though its function is uncertain. The V gene end was trimmed by 5 bases and the J gene end by 2 bases; junction bases not matched to a gene: 9. This CDR3 is built from 17 residues.

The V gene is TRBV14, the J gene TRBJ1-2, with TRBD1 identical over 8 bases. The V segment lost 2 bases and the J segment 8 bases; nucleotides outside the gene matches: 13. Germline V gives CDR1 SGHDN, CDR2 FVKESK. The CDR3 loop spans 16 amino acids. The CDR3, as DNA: TGTGCCAGCAGCCAAACTCAGGGCCAGGGGGCTGTCGGCTACACCTTC. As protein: CASSQTQGQGAVGYTF.

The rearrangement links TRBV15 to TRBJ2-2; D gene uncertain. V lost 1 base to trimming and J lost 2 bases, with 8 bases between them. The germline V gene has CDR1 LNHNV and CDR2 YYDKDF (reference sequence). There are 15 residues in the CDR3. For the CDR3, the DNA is TGTGCCACCAGCAGAGGGCAGTTCAACACCGGGGAGCTGTTTTTT. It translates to CATSRGQFNTGELFF.

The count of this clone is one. Here the CDR3 reads CASSDRGLAGGDEQYF. The CDR3 coding sequence is TGTGCCAGCAGTGACCGTGGGCTAGCGGGAGGGGACGAGCAGTACTTC. This chain joins TRBV6-8 and TRBJ2-7, with 12 bases lining up with TRBD2. CDR1 and CDR2 from the germline V gene are MNHGY and SAAAGT. CDR3 length: 16 amino acids. After removal of 5 bases from V and 5 bases from J, the junction contained 10 bases not matched to a gene.

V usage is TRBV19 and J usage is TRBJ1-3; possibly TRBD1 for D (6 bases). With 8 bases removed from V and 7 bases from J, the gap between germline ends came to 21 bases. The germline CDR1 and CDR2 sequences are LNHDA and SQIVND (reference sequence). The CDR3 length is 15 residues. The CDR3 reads CASQKTGTSYNTIYF. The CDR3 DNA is TGTGCCAGTCAAAAAACCGGGACATCTTACAACACCATATATTTT.

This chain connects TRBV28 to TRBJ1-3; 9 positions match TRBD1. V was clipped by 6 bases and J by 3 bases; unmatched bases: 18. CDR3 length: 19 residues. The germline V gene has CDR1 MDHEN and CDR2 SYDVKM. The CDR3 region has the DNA TGTGCCAGCAGCTCGTTAACTCCCTCGGGACAGGGAGGTGGAAACACCATATATTTT. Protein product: CASSSLTPSGQGGGNTIYF.

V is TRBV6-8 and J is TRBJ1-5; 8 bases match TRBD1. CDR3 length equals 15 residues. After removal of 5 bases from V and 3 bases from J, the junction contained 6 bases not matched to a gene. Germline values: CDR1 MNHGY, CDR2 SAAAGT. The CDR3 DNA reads TGTGCCAGCAGTACAACAGGGGGTAACAATCAGCCCCAGCATTTT. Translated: CASSTTGGNNQPQHF.

CDR3 sequence: CASSGQGAEAFF. CDR3 coding DNA: TGTGCCAGCAGCGGACAGGGCGCTGAAGCTTTCTTT. The rearrangement uses TRBV6-4 and TRBJ1-1; 8 bases fit TRBD1. After removal of 6 bases from V and 6 bases from J, the junction contained 3 bases not matched to a gene. The germline CDR1 and CDR2 sequences are MRHNA and SNTAGT. The CDR3 sequence is 12 residues long.

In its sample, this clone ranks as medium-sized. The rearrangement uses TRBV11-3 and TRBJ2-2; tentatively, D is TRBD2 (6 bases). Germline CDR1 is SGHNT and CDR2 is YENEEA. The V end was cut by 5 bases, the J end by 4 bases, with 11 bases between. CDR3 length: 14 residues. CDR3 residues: CASSVEGGTGELFF. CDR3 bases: TGTGCCAGCAGCGTGGAGGGCGGCACCGGGGAGCTGTTTTTT.

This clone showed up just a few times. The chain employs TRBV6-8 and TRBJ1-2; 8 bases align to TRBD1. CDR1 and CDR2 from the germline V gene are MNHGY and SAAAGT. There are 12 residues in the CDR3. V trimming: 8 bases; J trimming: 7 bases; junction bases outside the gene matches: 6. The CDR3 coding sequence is TGTGCCAGCGGACAGGGCTGGGTTGGCTACACCTTC. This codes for CASGQGWVGYTF.

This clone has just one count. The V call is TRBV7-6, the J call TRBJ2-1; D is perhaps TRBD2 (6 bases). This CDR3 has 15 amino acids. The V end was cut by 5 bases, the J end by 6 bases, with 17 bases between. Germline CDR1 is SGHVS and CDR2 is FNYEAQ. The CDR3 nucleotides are TGTGCCAGCAGCCAAGCATGGGGGAGGTCCAATGAGCAGTTCTTC. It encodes CASSQAWGRSNEQFF. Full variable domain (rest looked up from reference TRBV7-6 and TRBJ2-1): GAGVSQSPRYKVTKRGQDVALRCDPISGHVSLYWYRQALGQGPEFLTYFNYEAQQDKSGLPNDRFSAERPEGSISTLTIQRTEQRDSAMYRCASSQAWGRSNEQFFGPGTRLTVL.

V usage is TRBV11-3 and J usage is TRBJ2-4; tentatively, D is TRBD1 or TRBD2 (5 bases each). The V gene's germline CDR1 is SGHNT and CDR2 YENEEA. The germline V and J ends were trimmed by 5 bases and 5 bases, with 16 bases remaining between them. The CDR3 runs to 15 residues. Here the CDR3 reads CASSPSDGGENIQYF. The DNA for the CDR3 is TGTGCCAGCAGCCCCTCAGATGGGGGTGAAAACATTCAGTACTTC.

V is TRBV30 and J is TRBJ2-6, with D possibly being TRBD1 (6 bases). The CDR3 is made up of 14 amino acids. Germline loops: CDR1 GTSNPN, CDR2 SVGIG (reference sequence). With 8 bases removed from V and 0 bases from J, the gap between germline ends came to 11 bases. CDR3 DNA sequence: TGTGCCGGGGACATGAGCTCTGGGGCCAACGTCCTGACTTTC. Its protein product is CAGDMSSGANVLTF.

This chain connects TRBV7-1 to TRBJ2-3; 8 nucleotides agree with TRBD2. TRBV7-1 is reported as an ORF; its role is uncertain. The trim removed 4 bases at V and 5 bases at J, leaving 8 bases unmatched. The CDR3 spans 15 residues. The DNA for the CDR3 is TGTGCCAGCAGCTTGGACGGGAGGGCGGTAGATACGCAGTATTTT. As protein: CASSLDGRAVDTQYF.

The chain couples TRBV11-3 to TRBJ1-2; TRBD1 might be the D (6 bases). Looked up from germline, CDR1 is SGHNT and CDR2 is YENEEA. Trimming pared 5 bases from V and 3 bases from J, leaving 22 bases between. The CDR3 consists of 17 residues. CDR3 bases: TGTGCCAGCAGCCCCCCCTCCCCAGGGGTGGGATACTATGGCTACACCTTC. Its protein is CASSPPSPGVGYYGYTF.